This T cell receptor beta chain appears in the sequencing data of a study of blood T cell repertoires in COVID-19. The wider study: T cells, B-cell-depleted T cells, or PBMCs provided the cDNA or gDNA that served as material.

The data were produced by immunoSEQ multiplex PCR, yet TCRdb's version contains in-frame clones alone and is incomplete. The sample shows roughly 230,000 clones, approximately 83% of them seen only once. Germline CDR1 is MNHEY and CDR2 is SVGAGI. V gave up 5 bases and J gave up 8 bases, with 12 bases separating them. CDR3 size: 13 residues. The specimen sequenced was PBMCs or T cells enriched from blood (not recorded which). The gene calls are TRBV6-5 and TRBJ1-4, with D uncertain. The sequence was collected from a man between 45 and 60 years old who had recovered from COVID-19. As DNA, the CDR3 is TGTGCCAGCAGTCCCCCGGGAGACGAAAAACTGTTTTTT. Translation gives CASSPPGDEKLFF.